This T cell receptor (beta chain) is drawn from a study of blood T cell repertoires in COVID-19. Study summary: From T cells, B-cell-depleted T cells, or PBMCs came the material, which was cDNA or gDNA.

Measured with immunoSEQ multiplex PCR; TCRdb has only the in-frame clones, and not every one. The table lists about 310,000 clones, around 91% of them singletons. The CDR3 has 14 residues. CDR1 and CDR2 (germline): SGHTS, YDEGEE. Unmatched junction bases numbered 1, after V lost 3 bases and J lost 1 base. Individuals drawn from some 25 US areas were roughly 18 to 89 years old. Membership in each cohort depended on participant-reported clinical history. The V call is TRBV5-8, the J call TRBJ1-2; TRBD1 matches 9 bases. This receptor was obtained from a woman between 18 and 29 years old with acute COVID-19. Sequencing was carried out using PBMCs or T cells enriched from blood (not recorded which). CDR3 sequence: CASSWGQGNYGYTF. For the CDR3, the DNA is TGTGCCAGCAGCTGGGGACAGGGTAACTATGGCTACACCTTC.